The subject of this entry is one T cell receptor (beta chain). Its antigen is still unknown. Scientists made TCR beta cDNA using 5'RACE template switching with UMIs. TCRdb reanalyzed the 5' RACE reads, giving one entry per CDR3 protein sequence and no DNA. This table lists roughly 170,000 distinct CDR3 sequences. These data originate in a study of T cells expressing NK-cell markers. Overall study results and limits: Dominant NKG2C+ clonotypes were found to form about 1.0-7.5% of CD8+ T cells in six donors.

CDR3 length: 14 amino acids. Germline assignment: CDR1 SGHRS and CDR2 YFSETQ. This chain joins TRBV5-1 and TRBJ2-2. The TCR was taken from a woman between 18 and 70 years old in good health. The sample taken for sequencing was blood T cells: a sorted CD56 or NKG2C T cell subset, CD4+ or CD8+ T cells, or bulk PBMC T cells (not recorded which). The CDR3 here is CASSLQTDIGELFF.